These 29 T cell receptor beta chains share one sample of origin, sequenced in a study of blood T cell repertoires in COVID-19. Libraries were prepared by immunoSEQ multiplex PCR; TCRdb keeps only in-frame clonotypes and omits some of them. The sample holds roughly 220,000 clones; 65% to 85% are singletons and the top ten take 5.5% to 7.5%. Sequenced sample: PBMCs or T cells enriched from blood (not recorded which). The receptors were gathered from a woman between 35 and 50 years old who had recovered from COVID-19.

The chain couples TRBV7-2 to TRBJ1-3; D unclear. Germline loops: CDR1 SGHTA, CDR2 FQGNSA. The CDR3 is made up of 15 amino acids. Deletions cut 2 bases from V and 0 bases from J, with 8 bases between. In nucleotides, the CDR3 is TGTGCCAGCAGCTTAAACACCGTCTCTGGAAACACCATATATTTT. It specifies CASSLNTVSGNTIYF.

The rearrangement joins TRBV12-3 or TRBV12-4 to TRBJ1-1, with D uncertain. V dropped 3 bases and J dropped 4 bases, with 9 bases sitting between them. The CDR3 has 13 amino acids. In nucleotides, the CDR3 is TGTGCCAGCAGTTTGAGGAGAAGCACTGAAGCTTTCTTT. This codes for CASSLRRSTEAFF.

V and J are TRBV11-2 and TRBJ1-2; 9 nucleotides match TRBD1. This CDR3 spans 15 amino acids. Germline trimming cut 3 bases from V and 3 bases from J; bases unmatched to any gene: 5. Germline V gene lookup returns CDR1 SGHAT and CDR2 FQNNGV. DNA of the CDR3: TGTGCCAGCAGCTTGGGACAGGGAAGTTACTATGGCTACACCTTC. Its protein is CASSLGQGSYYGYTF.

The chain joins TRBV7-2 to TRBJ1-1, with D uncertain. V was cut by 3 bases and J by 3 bases, with 8 bases left in between. The germline V gene has CDR1 SGHTA and CDR2 FQGNSA. The CDR3 extends over 13 amino acids. The CDR3 loop is CASSLTRDTEAFF. CDR3 DNA: TGTGCCAGCAGCTTGACTAGGGACACTGAAGCTTTCTTT.

CDR3: CASSPRLIRNRQYSNQPQHF. CDR3 DNA sequence: TGTGCCAGCAGCCCAAGATTAATCAGAAACAGGCAATATAGCAATCAGCCCCAGCATTTT. The chain is built from TRBV28 and TRBJ1-5, with D perhaps TRBD1 (5 bases). The V gene's germline CDR1 is MDHEN and CDR2 SYDVKM. There are 20 residues in the CDR3. V lost 6 bases and J 0 bases, leaving 27 bases between the germline ends. Looking up the rest from reference TRBV28 and TRBJ1-5 gives the full variable domain: DVKVTQSSRYLVKRTGEKVFLECVQDMDHENMFWYRQDPGLGLRLIYFSYDVKMKEKGDIPEGYSVSREKKERFSLILESASTNQTSMYLCASSPRLIRNRQYSNQPQHFGDGTRLSIL.

The chain couples TRBV24-1 to TRBJ2-1; TRBD2 aligns across 7 bases. The trim removed 3 bases at V and 0 bases at J, leaving 4 bases unmatched. Germline CDR1 and CDR2: KGHDR and SFDVKD. The CDR3 extends over 16 amino acids. CDR3 residues: CATSDTSASSYNEQFF. Written as DNA, the CDR3 is TGTGCCACCAGTGATACTAGCGCCAGCTCCTACAATGAGCAGTTCTTC.

This clone has just one count. The V gene is TRBV9, the J gene TRBJ2-2; 10 nucleotides align to TRBD1. The V and J ends lost 3 bases and 2 bases, in that order; junction bases with no gene match: 10. The CDR3 loop spans 18 amino acids. The V gene's germline CDR1 is SGDLS and CDR2 YYNGEE. For the CDR3, the DNA is TGTGCCAGCAGCGGGGGCCGACAGGGGGCCTTTAACACCGGGGAGCTGTTTTTT. Translating gives CASSGGRQGAFNTGELFF.

This clone was detected only a few times. At the DNA level, this CDR3 is encoded by other sequences in the same sample as well. This chain joins TRBV7-9 and TRBJ1-5; D possibly corresponds to TRBD1 (5 bases). Per germline, CDR1 SEHNR and CDR2 FQNEAQ (reference sequence). The CDR3 is 14 amino acids. V dropped 5 bases and J dropped 3 bases, with 11 bases sitting between them. The CDR3 protein is CASSPQGNNQPQHF. DNA of the CDR3: TGTGCCAGCAGCCCGCAGGGTAACAATCAGCCCCAGCATTTT.

The sample holds a few counts of this clone. The rearrangement uses TRBV11-2 and TRBJ1-3, with 7 bases fitting TRBD1. Trimming removed 8 bases from V and 7 bases from J; junction bases left unmatched: 8. Germline loops: CDR1 SGHAT, CDR2 FQNNGV. The CDR3 is made up of 13 amino acids. CDR3 sequence: CASGRGQANTIYF. CDR3 bases: TGTGCCAGCGGAAGAGGACAGGCGAACACCATATATTTT.

The V call is TRBV27, the J call TRBJ1-2, with 10 positions matching TRBD1. The CDR3 contains 15 residues. Trimming took 5 bases from V and 2 from J; bases not matched to a gene: 5. Germline-derived CDR1 and CDR2 are MNHEY and SMNVEV (reference sequence). Written as DNA, the CDR3 is TGTGCCAGCAGTCCAAGGACAGGGGGGAACTATGGCTACACCTTC. Residues: CASSPRTGGNYGYTF.

This clone was picked up one time. This chain uses TRBV29-1 with TRBJ1-1; the D gene is possibly TRBD1 (6 bases). This CDR3 has 11 amino acids. V lost 8 bases and J lost 11, with 18 bases in between. Germline CDR1 SQVTM, CDR2 ANQGSEA. CDR3 residues: CSTVGGFGAFF. For the CDR3, the DNA is TGCAGCACGGTAGGGGGATTTGGGGCTTTCTTT.

In regard to this clone: The sample contains more than one DNA sequence encoding this CDR3. The V gene is TRBV11-2, the J gene TRBJ2-7, with no clear D. The V and J ends lost 5 bases and 4 bases respectively, with 3 bases between them. Looked up from germline, CDR1 is SGHAT and CDR2 is FQNNGV. The CDR3 contains 10 residues. The CDR3: CASSLYEQYF. The CDR3 DNA is TGTGCCAGCAGCCTTTACGAGCAGTACTTC.

This clone was picked up one time. The chain joins TRBV5-6 to TRBJ2-2, with unresolved D. CDR1 and CDR2 (germline): SGHDT, YYEEEE. Deletions cut 0 bases from V and 6 bases from J, with 12 bases between. CDR3 size: 15 residues. This chain's CDR3 is CASSLGLVGAGELFF. CDR3 DNA: TGTGCCAGCAGCTTGGGGCTAGTCGGCGCCGGGGAGCTGTTTTTT.

V usage is TRBV6-5 and J usage is TRBJ1-3; D may be TRBD1 (6 bases). V lost 4 bases, J lost 8 bases, and 12 bases lay in between. CDR3 length: 13 amino acids. CDR1 MNHEY and CDR2 SVGAGI come from the germline V gene. The CDR3 DNA reads as TGTGCCAGCAGTTTAGACAGGCTGGACACCATATATTTT. This sequence encodes CASSLDRLDTIYF.

This chain joins TRBV2 and TRBJ2-1, with 13 bases aligning to TRBD2. Germline lookup yields CDR1 SNHLY and CDR2 FYNNEI. With 6 bases clipped from V and 9 bases from J, the junction kept 8 bases outside the gene matches. This CDR3 spans 15 amino acids. CDR3 coding DNA: TGTGCCAGCAGCGAGGGACTAGCGGGAACGGTTGAGCAGTTCTTC. It specifies CASSEGLAGTVEQFF. The variable domain in full, with the rest retrieved from reference TRBV2 and TRBJ2-1, is EPEVTQTPSHQVTQMGQEVILRCVPISNHLYFYWYRQILGQKVEFLVSFYNNEISEKSEIFDDQFSVERPDGSNFTLKIRSTKLEDSAMYFCASSEGLAGTVEQFFGPGTRLTVL.

The chain recombines TRBV18 with TRBJ2-7, with D perhaps matching TRBD1 (7 bases). The CDR3 is 15 residues long. CDR1 and CDR2 (germline): KGHSH, LQKENI. Trimming removed 6 bases at V and 3 bases at J, with 18 bases between. CDR3 loop: CASSPWGRGVYEQYF. The CDR3 DNA follows: TGTGCCAGCTCTCCATGGGGCAGGGGGGTCTACGAGCAGTACTTC.

The chain combines TRBV5-5 with TRBJ1-1; tentatively, D is TRBD1 (6 bases). Germline CDR1 SGHKS, CDR2 YYEKEE (reference sequence). The CDR3 runs to 13 residues. Trimming cost V 4 bases and J 2 bases, with 9 bases left between them. CDR3 protein: CASSADSNTEAFF. The CDR3 nucleotides read TGTGCCAGCAGCGCGGACAGTAACACTGAAGCTTTCTTT.

Here the CDR3 reads CSVGTRLANNEQFF. CDR3 coding DNA: TGCAGCGTTGGTACGCGTCTAGCCAACAATGAGCAGTTCTTC. The V and J genes are TRBV29-1 and TRBJ2-1; maybe TRBD2 (5 bases). The V end was cut by 4 bases, the J end by 5 bases, with 15 bases between. The CDR3 has 14 amino acids. The germline gives CDR1 SQVTM, CDR2 ANQGSEA.

The CDR3 region has the DNA TGTGCCTGGAGTGTACAGGAGGCGCGGGAGCCTCCCTACGAGCAGTACTTC. Amino acids: CAWSVQEAREPPYEQYF. The genes are TRBV30 and TRBJ2-7; 7 bases match TRBD2. The CDR3 totals 17 residues. Germline assignment: CDR1 GTSNPN and CDR2 SVGIG (reference sequence). Germline trimming cut 0 bases from V and 2 bases from J; bases unmatched to any gene: 13.

This rearrangement joins TRBV10-3 to TRBJ1-2; 10 bases are shared with TRBD1. The trim removed 3 bases at V and 2 bases at J, leaving 3 bases unmatched. In germline, CDR1 is ENHRY, CDR2 SYGVKD. This CDR3 has 15 amino acids. This CDR3 is CAISDRGQGNYGYTF. CDR3 nucleotide sequence: TGTGCCATCAGTGACCGGGGACAGGGGAACTATGGCTACACCTTC.

V gene TRBV9 combines with J gene TRBJ2-1, with TRBD2 identical over 12 bases. The CDR3 has 15 amino acids. Per the germline V gene, CDR1 is SGDLS and CDR2 is YYNGEE. J was trimmed by 3 bases and V by 7 bases; bases with no gene match: 5. CDR3 DNA sequence: TGTGCCAGCTCCCGGACTAGCGGGGACTACAATGAGCAGTTCTTC. Translated: CASSRTSGDYNEQFF.

The chain employs TRBV27 and TRBJ2-2; the match to TRBD1 covers 7 bases. There are 17 residues in the CDR3. V dropped 3 bases and J dropped 5; count of bases not matched to a gene: 12. Germline CDR1 MNHEY, CDR2 SMNVEV (reference sequence). The CDR3 DNA reads TGTGCCAGCAGTTTCCTAGGGGGACAGACATTGACCGGGGAGCTGTTTTTT. Amino acid sequence: CASSFLGGQTLTGELFF.

About this clone itself: Other DNA sequences in this sample translate to the same CDR3. The gene calls are TRBV6-5 and TRBJ2-5; possible D gene TRBD1, 5 bases. With 7 bases removed from V and 3 bases from J, the gap between germline ends came to 15 bases. The CDR3 extends over 14 amino acids. Germline V gives CDR1 MNHEY, CDR2 SVGAGI. The CDR3 bases are TGTGCCAGCAAGAGGCTTGCCAGGGAAGAGACCCAGTACTTC. Translating gives CASKRLAREETQYF.

As DNA, the CDR3 is TGTGCCAGCACCCCGGCGACAGGGCATAAAAGAAACACCATATATTTT. Its translation: CASTPATGHKRNTIYF. The rearrangement joins TRBV28 to TRBJ1-3, with 7 bases lining up with TRBD1. The germline CDR1 and CDR2 sequences are MDHEN and SYDVKM. This CDR3 spans 16 amino acids. V gave up 7 bases and J gave up 5 bases; unmatched junction bases: 14.

Only one count was recorded for this clone. The chain is built from TRBV19 and TRBJ2-7; 8 nucleotides match TRBD1. The germline V gene has CDR1 LNHDA and CDR2 SQIVND (reference sequence). This CDR3 region has 17 residues. Trimming removed 1 base from V and 3 bases from J; junction bases left unmatched: 11. The CDR3 sequence is CASSIGGSGTGIYEQYF. CDR3 DNA: TGTGCCAGTAGTATAGGGGGCTCAGGGACAGGCATCTACGAGCAGTACTTC.

This clone was observed a single time. This rearrangement joins TRBV30 to TRBJ2-2; D is possibly TRBD1 (5 bases). The CDR3 is 13 amino acids. Trimming removed 5 bases at V and 1 base at J, with 8 bases between. Germline-derived CDR1 and CDR2 are GTSNPN and SVGIG (reference sequence). The CDR3 region is CAWDRQNTGELFF. Here the CDR3 DNA reads TGTGCCTGGGACAGACAGAACACCGGGGAGCTGTTTTTT.

The chain combines TRBV28 with TRBJ2-1, with D perhaps TRBD1 (5 bases). Germline assignment: CDR1 MDHEN and CDR2 SYDVKM. CDR3 length equals 15 residues. Trimming left V 1 base short and J 4 bases short, with 11 bases between. The CDR3 bases are TGTGCCAGCAGTTTATCACTGGACAATTACAATGAGCAGTTCTTC. It is translated as CASSLSLDNYNEQFF.

The chain uses TRBV5-1 and TRBJ2-3, with TRBD1 identical over 9 bases. Losses at the gene ends were 0 bases for V and 2 bases for J; bases not matched to a gene: 4. This CDR3 has 16 residues. Germline V gene lookup returns CDR1 SGHRS and CDR2 YFSETQ. The CDR3 region has the DNA TGCGCCAGCAGCTTGGCCGGGACAGGGTTCACAGATACGCAGTATTTT. This sequence encodes CASSLAGTGFTDTQYF.

The chain uses TRBV10-3 and TRBJ1-6; D is unresolved. Germline V gene data show CDR1 as ENHRY and CDR2 as SYGVKD. V was shortened by 0 bases and J by 9 bases, with 9 bases between the two germline ends. The CDR3 covers 14 residues. The CDR3 coding sequence is TGTGCCATCAGTGAGTCAGCGGGATCTTCACCCCTCCACTTT. Residues: CAISESAGSSPLHF.